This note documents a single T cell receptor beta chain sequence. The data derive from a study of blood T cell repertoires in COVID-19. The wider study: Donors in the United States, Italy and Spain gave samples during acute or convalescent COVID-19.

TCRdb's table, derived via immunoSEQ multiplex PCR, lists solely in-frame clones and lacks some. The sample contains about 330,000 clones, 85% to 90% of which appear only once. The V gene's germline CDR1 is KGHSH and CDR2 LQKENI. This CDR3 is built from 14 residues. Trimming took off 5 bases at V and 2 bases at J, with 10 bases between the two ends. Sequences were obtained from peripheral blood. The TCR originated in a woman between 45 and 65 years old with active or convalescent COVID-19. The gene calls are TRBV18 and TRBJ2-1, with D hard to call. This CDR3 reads CASSNSVPYNEQFF. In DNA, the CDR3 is TGTGCCAGCTCAAACAGTGTCCCCTACAATGAGCAGTTCTTC.